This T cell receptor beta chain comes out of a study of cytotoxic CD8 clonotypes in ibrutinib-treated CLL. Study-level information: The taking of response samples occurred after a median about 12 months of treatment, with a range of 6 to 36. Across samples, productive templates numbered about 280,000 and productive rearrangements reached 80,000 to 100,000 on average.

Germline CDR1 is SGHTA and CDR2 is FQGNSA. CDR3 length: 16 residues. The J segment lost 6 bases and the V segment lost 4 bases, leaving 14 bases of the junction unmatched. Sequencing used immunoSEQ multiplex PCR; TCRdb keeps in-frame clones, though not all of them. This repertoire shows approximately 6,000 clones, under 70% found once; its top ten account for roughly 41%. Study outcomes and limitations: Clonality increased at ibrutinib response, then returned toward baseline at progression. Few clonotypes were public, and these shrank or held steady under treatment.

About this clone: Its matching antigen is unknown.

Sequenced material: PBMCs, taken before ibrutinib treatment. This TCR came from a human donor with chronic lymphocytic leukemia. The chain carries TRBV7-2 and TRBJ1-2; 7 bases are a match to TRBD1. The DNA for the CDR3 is TGTGCCAGCAGCTCCTCCCTACCCTATACAGGGGATGGCTACACCTTC. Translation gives CASSSSLPYTGDGYTF.